This T cell receptor (beta chain) emerged from a study of sequential checkpoint blockade in melanoma. Turning to the study itself: First-line arms were nivolumab then ipilimumab, or the reverse, randomized 1:1.

Specified treatment: randomized to nivolumab then ipilimumab (arm A) or the reverse (arm B). None of the patients previously received DNA-damaging chemotherapy. Sorted cells were live CD3+CD8+, lacking CD19 and CD56, from PBMCs. Assay: immunoSEQ multiplex PCR; the TCRdb copy retains only in-frame clones and omits some. The sample has about 12,000 clones; roughly four fifths are singletons. This clonotype was sampled from a human donor with melanoma. Sequencing was performed on CD8+ T cells sorted from blood (inferred from file names), taken from a patient given nivolumab and ipilimumab in sequence.

CDR3 coding DNA: TGTGCCACCAGCTCGGGAGCGAACTACGAGCAGTACTTC. Its translation: CATSSGANYEQYF. V usage is TRBV15 and J usage is TRBJ2-7, with D perhaps TRBD2 (6 bases). The CDR3 is 13 amino acids. V dropped 5 bases and J dropped 3 bases, with 11 bases sitting between them. CDR1 LNHNV and CDR2 YYDKDF come from the germline V gene (reference sequence).